The 29 T cell receptor beta chains listed next were all sequenced from one sample in a study of cytomegalovirus exposure and HLA in healthy donors. PCR primers comprised 60 Vbeta and 13 Jbeta primers. Profiled with immunoSEQ multiplex PCR; TCRdb holds only in-frame clones, not every one. The sample lists 150,000 to 200,000 clones, around 85% occurring once. Sequencing used PBMCs. These receptors came from a man aged 18 to 30 in good health and CMV-seropositive.

The chain uses TRBV6-5 and TRBJ2-7; 9 bases match TRBD1. V lost 5 bases to trimming and J lost 6 bases; unmatched junction nucleotides: 8. CDR3 length equals 14 residues. Germline CDR1 reads MNHEY; CDR2 reads SVGAGI. For the CDR3, the DNA is TGTGCCAGCAGTCCTCGGGGACAGGGAGGCGAGCAGTACTTC. Its protein product is CASSPRGQGGEQYF.

The chain recombines TRBV5-1 with TRBJ2-7, with 15 bases aligning to TRBD2. V shed 4 bases and J 3 bases; nucleotides not matched to a gene: 8. Germline CDR1 and CDR2: SGHRS and YFSETQ. The CDR3 covers 17 residues. The CDR3: CASSAGLAGGINYEQYF. DNA of the CDR3: TGCGCCAGCAGCGCGGGACTAGCGGGGGGAATTAACTACGAGCAGTACTTC.

The genes are TRBV6-1 and TRBJ2-5, with a weak D call TRBD1 (6 bases). The end of the DNA is better explained by TRBJ2-7, so the J call may be wrong. Germline CDR1 reads MNHNS; CDR2 reads SASEGT. This CDR3 has 14 residues. The CDR3 nucleotides are TGTGCCAGCAGTGAAACAGGGATGTCCTACGAGCAGTACTTC. Encoded protein: CASSETGMSYEQYF.

This clone was seen a handful of times. V and J are TRBV7-8 and TRBJ2-2; the D gene is possibly TRBD2 (6 bases). This CDR3 has 15 residues. The germline V gene has CDR1 SGHVS and CDR2 FQNEAQ. The ends were cut back, 5 bases at V and 4 bases at J, with 14 bases in the middle. CDR3 nucleotide sequence: TGTGCCAGCAGCCCGCGGGGACCGAGCACCGGGGAGCTGTTTTTT. Residues: CASSPRGPSTGELFF.

This clone was found once. The CDR3 region has the DNA TGCGCCAGCAGCTTGGAGGGACAGGGCTACAATGAGCAGTTCTTC. This encodes CASSLEGQGYNEQFF. The chain couples TRBV5-1 to TRBJ2-1; 9 nucleotides align to TRBD1. The trim removed 0 bases at V and 3 bases at J, leaving 1 base unmatched. The CDR3 length is 15 residues. Germline V gene data show CDR1 as SGHRS and CDR2 as YFSETQ.

This chain joins TRBV9 and TRBJ2-3, with 9 positions matching TRBD2. CDR1 is SGDLS, CDR2 YYNGEE, per germline. J was trimmed by 3 bases and V by 3 bases; bases with no gene match: 5. The CDR3 contains 15 residues. CDR3 bases: TGTGCCAGCAGCGCGACTAGCGGAGAAACAGATACGCAGTATTTT. Translating gives CASSATSGETDTQYF.

This clone was detected only once. CDR3 loop: CASSFIGELFF. CDR3 nucleotide sequence: TGTGCCAGCAGCTTCATCGGGGAGCTGTTTTTT. V usage is TRBV7-8 and J usage is TRBJ2-2, with D uncertain. The V gene's germline CDR1 is SGHVS and CDR2 FQNEAQ. V lost 3 bases and J lost 7, with 3 bases in between. This CDR3 contains 11 residues.

This clone is a singleton in its sample. The chain combines TRBV6-1 with TRBJ1-5, with TRBD1 as a possible D gene (5 bases). V was shortened by 0 bases and J by 5 bases, with 11 bases between the two germline ends. This CDR3 has 15 amino acids. Germline V CDR1 and CDR2: MNHNS, SASEGT. CDR3 loop: CASSEARAGYQPQHF. In nucleotides, the CDR3 is TGTGCCAGCAGTGAAGCTAGGGCAGGGTATCAGCCCCAGCATTTT.

J is TRBJ1-2 and V is TRBV13, with D tentatively TRBD1 (5 bases). There are 14 residues in the CDR3. V was clipped by 5 bases and J by 6 bases, with 16 bases between them. Germline CDR1 PRHDT, CDR2 FYEKMQ (reference sequence). The CDR3 loop reads CASSRGGVRDGYTF. The CDR3 region has the DNA TGTGCCAGCAGCCGAGGCGGGGTCAGGGATGGCTACACCTTC.

The V call is TRBV10-3, the J call TRBJ2-5, with D hard to call. The V end lost 5 bases, the J end lost 1 base, and 14 bases lay between the germline ends. The V gene's germline CDR1 is ENHRY and CDR2 SYGVKD. The CDR3 runs 15 residues. CDR3 residues: CAISPGIPPQETQYF. For the CDR3, the DNA is TGTGCCATCAGTCCCGGTATTCCGCCCCAAGAGACCCAGTACTTC.

The chain couples TRBV5-4 to TRBJ2-7; 10 bases match TRBD2. The trim removed 5 bases at V and 7 bases at J, leaving 15 bases unmatched. Germline V lookup: CDR1 SGHNT, CDR2 YYREEE (reference sequence). This CDR3 contains 16 residues. The CDR3 nucleotides read TGTGCCAGCAGTCCCGTTGGCAGCGGGGGGGCTCGGGAGCAGTACTTC. Its protein product is CASSPVGSGGAREQYF. Drawing the rest from reference TRBV5-4 and TRBJ2-7, the complete variable domain is ETGVTQSPTHLIKTRGQQVTLRCSSQSGHNTVSWYQQALGQGPQFIFQYYREEENGRGNFPPRFSGLQFPNYSSELNVNALELDDSALYLCASSPVGSGGAREQYFGPGTRLTVT.

The sample holds a few counts of this clone. This chain uses TRBV6-5 with TRBJ1-2; TRBD1 is a possible D gene (6 bases). The CDR3 runs to 15 residues. Germline loops: CDR1 MNHEY, CDR2 SVGAGI. Trimming removed 6 bases from V and 1 base from J, with 15 bases in between. CDR3: CASSPMMDSNYGYTF. The CDR3, as DNA: TGTGCCAGCAGCCCTATGATGGACAGTAACTATGGCTACACCTTC.

The CDR3 region is CAISTGFGSYNEQFF. DNA for the CDR3: TGTGCCATCAGTACAGGGTTTGGATCCTACAATGAGCAGTTCTTC. V and J are TRBV10-3 and TRBJ2-1, with D possibly TRBD1 on 6 matching bases. With 5 bases removed from V and 1 base from J, the gap between germline ends came to 12 bases. The CDR3 runs to 15 residues. Germline V gene lookup returns CDR1 ENHRY and CDR2 SYGVKD.

This chain connects TRBV18 to TRBJ1-3; D perhaps matches TRBD1 (6 bases). The germline V gene encodes CDR1 KGHSH and CDR2 LQKENI. The CDR3 length is 14 residues. The germline V and J ends were trimmed by 4 bases and 4 bases, with 11 bases remaining between them. The CDR3 DNA is TGTGCCAGCTCACTACAGGGTCCCGGAAACACCATATATTTT. Translating it yields CASSLQGPGNTIYF.

This chain joins TRBV6-1 and TRBJ2-5; 9 nucleotides match TRBD2. Germline V lookup: CDR1 MNHNS, CDR2 SASEGT. CDR3 size: 14 residues. The V gene end was trimmed by 7 bases and the J gene end by 2 bases; junction bases not matched to a gene: 5. CDR3 sequence: CASNPAGGQETQYF. CDR3 bases: TGTGCCAGCAACCCTGCGGGGGGGCAAGAGACCCAGTACTTC.

This chain uses TRBV14 with TRBJ2-3, with 7 bases fitting TRBD1. V lost 0 bases to trimming and J lost 5 bases; unmatched junction nucleotides: 5. Germline V lookup: CDR1 SGHDN, CDR2 FVKESK. This CDR3 spans 15 amino acids. This CDR3 is CASSQDTGAQDTQYF. The CDR3 DNA sequence: TGTGCCAGCAGCCAAGATACAGGGGCACAAGATACGCAGTATTTT.

The chain has TRBV7-3 and TRBJ2-3; D not resolved. CDR3 length equals 13 residues. Germline CDR1 SGHTA, CDR2 FQGTGA. The V gene lost 2 bases and the J gene lost 5 bases, with 8 bases spanning the gap. DNA for the CDR3: TGTGCCAGCAGCTTAGGGCCGGTAGATACGCAGTATTTT. Protein sequence: CASSLGPVDTQYF.

This clone was observed a single time. Here the CDR3 DNA reads TGTGCCAGCAGTCAGCGCTCTGGAAACACCATATATTTT. Protein product: CASSQRSGNTIYF. This chain uses TRBV6-5 with TRBJ1-3, with D hard to call. Germline V gives CDR1 MNHEY, CDR2 SVGAGI. The CDR3 totals 13 residues. Trimming cost V 5 bases and J 0 bases, with 5 bases left between them.

The J gene is TRBJ2-1, the V gene TRBV9; D remains ambiguous. V was pared by 1 base and J by 2 bases, with 10 bases between. Germline assignment: CDR1 SGDLS and CDR2 YYNGEE. The CDR3 runs to 15 residues. The CDR3 nucleotides are TGTGCCAGCAGCGTACGAGACTCCACCTACAATGAGCAGTTCTTC. Translation gives CASSVRDSTYNEQFF.

This clone was counted between two and nine times. The gene calls are TRBV5-4 and TRBJ2-7, with D possibly being TRBD1 (6 bases). The CDR3 is 15 residues long. CDR1 is SGHNT and CDR2 is YYREEE in the germline V gene (reference sequence). Trimming left V 4 bases short and J 0 bases short, with 14 bases between. This CDR3 reads CASSPEQGNSYEQYF. In DNA, the CDR3 is TGTGCCAGCAGCCCCGAACAGGGTAACTCCTACGAGCAGTACTTC.

The rearrangement links TRBV5-1 to TRBJ1-1; D is unresolved. This CDR3 is built from 12 residues. Trimming shortened V by 4 bases and J by 8 bases, and 12 bases separated the two germline ends. Germline CDR1 SGHRS, CDR2 YFSETQ. The CDR3 region has the DNA TGCGCCAGCAGCACCGGGTTGACCGAAGCTTTCTTT. Residues: CASSTGLTEAFF.

The V gene is TRBV27, the J gene TRBJ1-3; D might be TRBD1 (5 bases). This CDR3 is built from 13 residues. Per germline, CDR1 MNHEY and CDR2 SMNVEV (reference sequence). The V end was cut by 8 bases, the J end by 6 bases, with 14 bases between. CDR3 sequence reads: CASGPGTLNTIYF. The CDR3 nucleotides are TGTGCCAGCGGTCCCGGGACTTTAAACACCATATATTTT.

This clone turned up a few times. CDR3: CASRHPGQEFQAFF. Here the CDR3 DNA reads TGTGCCAGCAGACACCCTGGACAGGAGTTTCAAGCTTTCTTT. The rearrangement uses TRBV6-6 and TRBJ1-1; 7 nucleotides match TRBD1. Germline loops: CDR1 MNHNY, CDR2 SVGAGI (reference sequence). The CDR3 is 14 residues long. With 6 bases clipped from V and 9 bases from J, the junction kept 13 bases outside the gene matches.

This sequence joins TRBV7-2 and TRBJ2-7; TRBD2 is a possible D gene (7 bases). This CDR3 region has 17 residues. Germline V gives CDR1 SGHTA, CDR2 FQGNSA. Trimming left V 2 bases short and J 2 bases short, with 19 bases between. This CDR3 is CASSLRVGGRGPYEQYF. In DNA form, the CDR3 reads TGTGCCAGCAGCTTACGCGTTGGGGGGCGGGGGCCCTACGAGCAGTACTTC.

The gene calls are TRBV29-1 and TRBJ2-7, with 8 bases matching TRBD2. The CDR3 is made up of 14 amino acids. CDR1 is SQVTM and CDR2 is ANQGSEA in the germline V gene. V was pared by 4 bases and J by 8 bases, with 13 bases of the junction left unmatched. The CDR3 loop is CSVGSGGATKKQYF. The CDR3 DNA sequence: TGCAGCGTTGGTTCCGGGGGGGCCACTAAGAAGCAGTACTTC.

The rearrangement uses TRBV18 and TRBJ2-4; a possible D gene is TRBD2 (5 bases). The CDR3 totals 15 residues. Trimming took 1 base from V and 7 from J, leaving 14 bases between them. Per the germline V gene, CDR1 is KGHSH and CDR2 is LQKENI. CDR3 protein: CASSPLGSMGNIQYF. As DNA, the CDR3 is TGTGCCAGCTCACCACTGGGGAGTATGGGGAACATTCAGTACTTC.

J is TRBJ2-3 and V is TRBV4-2, with TRBD1 identical over 8 bases. Germline CDR1 reads LGHNA; CDR2 reads YNFKEQ. The ends lost 3 bases at V and 2 bases at J; junction bases unmatched: 4. The CDR3 spans 15 residues. The CDR3 reads CASSHPGGVTDTQYF. The CDR3 coding sequence is TGTGCCAGCAGCCATCCAGGGGGCGTCACAGATACGCAGTATTTT.

The V and J genes are TRBV6-1 and TRBJ1-5; 8 bases are shared with TRBD1. V trimming: 6 bases; J trimming: 4 bases; junction bases outside the gene matches: 8. Germline V gives CDR1 MNHNS, CDR2 SASEGT. The length of the CDR3 is 15 residues. The CDR3 is CASRHGTGPNQPQHF. CDR3 in DNA: TGTGCCAGCAGGCACGGGACAGGTCCTAATCAGCCCCAGCATTTT.

The gene calls are TRBV7-9 and TRBJ1-5; D is unresolved. This CDR3 has 14 amino acids. The V end lost 3 bases, the J end lost 2 bases, and 8 bases lay between the germline ends. The V gene's germline CDR1 is SEHNR and CDR2 FQNEAQ (reference sequence). The CDR3 region is CASSFSSGNQPQHF. The CDR3 DNA sequence: TGTGCCAGCAGCTTTTCCTCCGGCAATCAGCCCCAGCATTTT.